Detailed here is one T cell receptor (beta chain). Here immunoSEQ multiplex PCR was the method, and the copy in TCRdb shows in-frame clones only, minus some. The table lists about 67,000 clones, 81% of them singletons. The source of the sample is a study of glioma-infiltrating T cells after dendritic cell vaccination. At the level of the study: Autologous tumor lysate was loaded overnight onto monocyte-derived dendritic cells grown seven days with IL-4 and GM-CSF.

V lost 6 bases, J lost 9 bases, and 15 bases lay in between. This CDR3 spans 13 amino acids. Germline CDR1 is SNHLY and CDR2 is FYNNEI. The sequencing here drew on blood, taken before dendritic cell vaccination. This chain links TRBV2 with TRBJ2-1; D is possibly TRBD1 (5 bases). This receptor was identified in a human donor with glioblastoma. CDR3 in amino acids: CASSAVSQGEQFF. DNA for the CDR3: TGTGCCAGCAGCGCCGTATCGCAGGGTGAGCAGTTCTTC.